Presented here are 29 T cell receptor beta chains from one specimen sequenced in a study of tumor-infiltrating lymphocytes in primary liver carcinoma. RNA isolated from unsorted whole blood supplied the blood RNA, with germline DNA also extracted. cDNA specific to TCR beta was made from approximately 500 ng of total RNA, with a constant-region primer employed for priming. Slightly modified ARM-PCR with three nested multiplex PCR rounds yielded TCR beta libraries. Investigators reported that the first two PCR rounds, at 10 cycles each, used TRBV1-TRBV30 forward primers with a C-beta reverse primer. Each CDR3 protein gets one entry after TCRdb re-called the multiplex PCR reads with MiXCR. The data contain 150,000 to 200,000 distinct CDR3 sequences, less than 65% of them singletons. Specimen: peripheral blood. The source of these receptors is a woman aged 55-70 years with primary liver carcinoma and hepatitis B virus infection.

This clonotype was found many times. This rearrangement joins TRBV6-9 to TRBJ2-2, with 9 bases identical to TRBD1. The germline CDR1 and CDR2 sequences are MNHGY and SVAAGI. The length of the CDR3 is 19 residues. Losses at the gene ends were 2 bases for V and 0 bases for J; bases not matched to a gene: 10. The CDR3 DNA reads as TGTGCCAGCAGTTATAAATTGGGGGACAGGGCTACGAACACCGGGGAGCTGTTTTTT. Translated: CASSYKLGDRATNTGELFF.

A remark on this clonotype: This may come from a read error, since a much larger clone is one base off. This chain joins TRBV5-5 and TRBJ2-3; tentative D call: TRBD2 (5 bases). In germline, CDR1 is SGHKS, CDR2 YYEKEE (reference sequence). This CDR3 is 16 amino acids long. CDR3 amino acids: CTSSLVRGSFTDTQYF. The DNA of the CDR3 is TGTACCAGCAGCTTGGTTAGAGGGTCATTTACAGATACGCAGTATTTT.

A few counts support this clonotype. One end of the junction varies from germline; a read error may be responsible. V usage is TRBV11-2 and J usage is TRBJ2-7; D remains ambiguous. Germline V gene lookup returns CDR1 SGHAT and CDR2 FQNNGV. The CDR3 is 15 residues long. CDR3 sequence (DNA): TGTGACAGCAGTTCCACGGGCAGTGGCCCCTACGAGCAGTACTTC. The encoded protein is CDSSSTGSGPYEQYF.

Details on this clonotype: Its ends do not fully match the called genes, so a read error is possible. The chain couples TRBV12-3 or TRBV12-4 to TRBJ2-1, with D hard to call. CDR3 length equals 13 residues. The CDR3 DNA reads TGTGTCAGCAGTTTAGTCAGCTACAATGAGCAGTTCTTC. Translation: CVSSLVSYNEQFF.

A remark on this clonotype: A much larger clone lies one base from this, so it may be a read error. The rearrangement uses TRBV4-2 and TRBJ2-3; 7 bases are a match to TRBD2. Looked up from germline, CDR1 is LGHNA and CDR2 is YNFKEQ. The CDR3 sequence is 16 residues long. The CDR3 DNA reads TGTGCCAGCAGGCAAGTGGAGGGAGGGCGCACAGATACGCAGTATTTT. Protein: CASRQVEGGRTDTQYF.

Concerning this clonotype: Just one base apart from a much larger clone, this may be a read error. The V and J genes are TRBV10-1 and TRBJ2-3; 7 nucleotides match TRBD2. The germline V gene has CDR1 WNHNN and CDR2 SYGVQD (reference sequence). V was clipped by 3 bases and J by 7 bases; unmatched bases: 16. The CDR3 is 17 amino acids. DNA of the CDR3: TGCGCCAGCAGTGAAGAAAGTGCGGGAGTCCTCACGAATACGCAGTATTTT. Amino acid sequence: CASSEESAGVLTNTQYF.

This clonotype came up many times. This rearrangement joins TRBV6-6 to TRBJ2-7; D not certain. This CDR3 spans 11 amino acids. Trimming stripped 2 bases from V and 9 bases from J, with 8 bases between. Germline CDR1 is MNHNY and CDR2 is SVGAGI (reference sequence). The CDR3 spells CASSYSNGQYF. In DNA form, the CDR3 reads TGTGCCAGCAGTTACAGTAATGGGCAGTACTTC.

With respect to this clonotype: Lacking the conserved final phenylalanine or tryptophan, this CDR3 likely reflects a read error. This rearrangement joins TRBV29-1 to TRBJ2-3; 11 bases map to TRBD1. Losses at the gene ends were 8 bases for V and 2 bases for J; bases not matched to a gene: 9. This CDR3 contains 15 residues. Germline loops: CDR1 SQVTM, CDR2 ANQGSEA. CDR3 sequence reads: CSIPGTGGLTDTQYL. The CDR3 DNA is TGCAGCATCCCCGGGACAGGGGGTCTCACAGATACGCAGTATCTT.

This clonotype was seen more than once but under ten times. The rearrangement joins TRBV5-1 to TRBJ2-2; TRBD2 matches 8 bases. The germline CDR1 and CDR2 sequences are SGHRS and YFSETQ. CDR3 length: 14 residues. The V gene end was trimmed by 3 bases and the J gene end by 5 bases; junction bases not matched to a gene: 3. CDR3 in amino acids: CASSYSGTTGELFF. The CDR3 bases are TGCGCCAGCAGCTATAGCGGGACAACCGGGGAGCTGTTTTTT.

The chain is built from TRBV5-1 and TRBJ2-7; no firm D call. Germline CDR1 and CDR2: SGHRS and YFSETQ. Trimming took 7 bases from V and 6 from J, leaving 14 bases between them. The CDR3 covers 12 residues. This CDR3 is CASCSSCGEQYF. As DNA, the CDR3 is TGCGCCAGCTGCTCAAGCTGCGGCGAGCAGTACTTC.

To note about this clonotype: A read error may account for a junction end that differs from germline. The chain employs TRBV12-3 or TRBV12-4 and TRBJ2-2; TRBD2 agrees at 9 bases. The CDR3 totals 16 residues. CDR3 protein: CASSFHAGGAAGELFF. The CDR3 nucleotides read TGTGCCAGCAGTTTTCATGCGGGAGGGGCCGCCGGGGAGCTATTTTTT.

In the case of this clonotype: A much larger clone differs by one base, so this may be a read error. This rearrangement joins TRBV12-3 or TRBV12-4 to TRBJ2-4; D possibly uses TRBD1 or TRBD2 (6 bases each). The CDR3 runs 17 residues. The CDR3 DNA reads as TGTGACAGCAGTTTGGGGGGCGCATGGTTAAGACAAAACATTCAGTACTTC. Protein sequence: CDSSLGGAWLRQNIQYF.

This clonotype has ten or more counts. The rearrangement links TRBV11-2 to TRBJ2-7; 7 positions agree with TRBD2. Losses at the gene ends were 4 bases for V and 0 bases for J; bases not matched to a gene: 6. From germline, CDR1 is SGHAT and CDR2 FQNNGV. The length of the CDR3 is 15 residues. This CDR3 reads CASSSAGGSSYEQYF. CDR3 nucleotide sequence: TGTGCCAGCAGCTCCGCCGGCGGGAGCTCCTACGAGCAGTACTTC.

Comments on this clonotype: This may arise from a read error, as a much more abundant clone is one base away. The V call is TRBV12-3 or TRBV12-4, the J call TRBJ1-5; perhaps TRBD1 as D (5 bases). There are 13 residues in the CDR3. V lost 2 bases and J 7 bases, leaving 9 bases between the germline ends. In nucleotides, the CDR3 is TGTGCCAGCAGTTTACCCCAGGGACAGCCCCAGCATTTT. Its protein product is CASSLPQGQPQHF.

The chain joins TRBV23-1 to TRBJ2-2; the D gene is possibly TRBD1 (6 bases). TRBV23-1 has ORF status, its function being uncertain. This CDR3 spans 18 amino acids. V dropped 1 base and J dropped 5 bases, with 20 bases sitting between them. CDR3 sequence: CASSQFVPDRRITGELFF. The CDR3 coding sequence is TGCGCCAGCAGTCAATTCGTCCCCGACAGGAGAATAACCGGGGAGCTGTTTTTT.

The V call is TRBV6-5, the J call TRBJ2-3; perhaps TRBD1 as D (5 bases). V gave up 1 base and J gave up 8 bases, with 22 bases separating them. The CDR3 extends over 17 amino acids. Per germline, CDR1 MNHEY and CDR2 SVGAGI. The CDR3 region is CASSYLKSGHGAGTQYF. CDR3 sequence (DNA): TGTGCCAGCAGTTACTTAAAATCCGGACATGGGGCTGGTACGCAGTATTTT.

Comment on this clonotype: One end of the junction is discordant with germline, which a read error may explain. The V call is TRBV10-2, the J call TRBJ2-7; D not resolved. The CDR3 length is 14 residues. Germline loops: CDR1 WSHSY, CDR2 SAAADI. CDR3 nucleotides: TGCGCCGGCAGTGAGTCGTGGGGATCCTACGAGCAGTACTTC. Its translation is CAGSESWGSYEQYF.

This clonotype was found a few times. V and J are TRBV10-2 and TRBJ2-7; D unclear. The CDR3 spans 12 residues. With 6 bases removed from V and 5 bases from J, the gap between germline ends came to 11 bases. The germline gives CDR1 WSHSY, CDR2 SAAADI. The CDR3: CASSQLANEQYF. The DNA of the CDR3 is TGCGCCAGCAGCCAGCTGGCGAACGAGCAGTACTTC.

This clonotype was observed many times. The chain has TRBV29-1 and TRBJ2-7, with D hard to call. Germline CDR1 reads SQVTM; CDR2 reads ANQGSEA. The CDR3 has 11 residues. Trimming stripped 6 bases from V and 12 bases from J, with 18 bases between. The CDR3 here is CSVAYSRVLYF. The DNA of the CDR3 is TGCAGCGTCGCTTACTCCCGGGTGCTGTACTTC.

Notes on this clonotype: This may be a read error, as it is one base from a much larger clone. The chain carries TRBV12-3 or TRBV12-4 and TRBJ2-1; D is perhaps TRBD2 (6 bases). There are 13 residues in the CDR3. V lost 2 bases and J 15 bases, leaving 17 bases between the germline ends. CDR3 sequence (DNA): TGTGCCAGCAGTTTAAAAGGGGAGGCAGAGGGGTTCTTC. Amino acid sequence: CASSLKGEAEGFF.

The chain links TRBV7-9 to TRBJ2-3; D call uncertain. The CDR3 is 12 residues long. With 5 bases removed from V and 2 bases from J, the gap between germline ends came to 5 bases. The V gene's germline CDR1 is SEHNR and CDR2 FQNEAQ (reference sequence). CDR3 sequence: CASSDLTDTQYF. For the CDR3, the DNA is TGTGCCAGCAGCGACCTCACAGATACGCAGTATTTT.

This clonotype was seen a few times. The chain uses TRBV11-2 and TRBJ1-5; TRBD1 is a possible D gene (6 bases). The CDR3 runs 18 residues. CDR1 is SGHAT, CDR2 FQNNGV, per germline. With 1 base removed from V and 7 bases from J, the gap between germline ends came to 23 bases. The CDR3 protein is CASSLAGTRELWNQPQHF. Written as DNA, the CDR3 is TGTGCCAGCAGCTTAGCTGGGACACGTGAATTATGGAACCAGCCCCAGCATTTT.

This clonotype was counted a few times. A much larger clone lies a single base off, so this may be a read error. This chain connects TRBV29-1 to TRBJ2-7; no clear D gene. The CDR3 contains 14 residues. CDR1 is SQVTM, CDR2 ANQGSEA, per germline. The V end lost 1 base, the J end lost 2 bases, and 12 bases lay between the germline ends. CDR3 residues: CSVEVRPGPYEQYF. The CDR3, as DNA: TGCAGCGTTGAAGTTAGACCGGGCCCCTACGAGCAGTACTTC.

Note on this clonotype: One end of the junction varies from germline; a read error may be responsible. V and J are TRBV11-1 and TRBJ2-7; a possible D gene is TRBD1 (6 bases). The CDR3 contains 13 residues. Germline V gene lookup returns CDR1 SGHAT and CDR2 FQDESV (reference sequence). DNA of the CDR3: TGTGCCAGCAGAGTCAACAGGGATTACGAACAGTACTTC. It yields the protein CASRVNRDYEQYF.

The V and J genes are TRBV12-3 or TRBV12-4 and TRBJ2-7, with 9 bases matching TRBD2. After removal of 10 bases from V and 0 bases from J, the junction contained 10 bases not matched to a gene. The CDR3 has 15 amino acids. The CDR3 loop reads CANMRASGTSYEQYF. Here the CDR3 DNA reads TGTGCCAACATGAGGGCTAGCGGGACCTCCTACGAGCAGTACTTC.

This clonotype was seen a handful of times. This sequence joins TRBV5-1 and TRBJ2-7; D is possibly TRBD1 (6 bases). V shed 1 base and J shed 3 bases, with 14 bases lying between them. This CDR3 spans 15 amino acids. Germline lookup yields CDR1 SGHRS and CDR2 YFSETQ. This chain's CDR3 is CASSLNAGRGYEQYF. The CDR3 bases are TGCGCCAGCAGCTTGAATGCAGGCAGGGGCTACGAGCAGTACTTC.

This clonotype was seen a few times. This chain links TRBV29-1 with TRBJ2-3; D gene ambiguous. Germline CDR1 and CDR2: SQVTM and ANQGSEA. CDR3 length: 14 amino acids. V lost 3 bases, J lost 4 bases, and 14 bases lay in between. CDR3 nucleotides: TGCAGCGTTGAGCTGCCCCGGGTCTCAGATACGCAGTATTTT. It translates to CSVELPRVSDTQYF.

Comments on this clonotype: The junction does not match germline at one end; this may be a read error. The chain recombines TRBV11-2 with TRBJ2-3, with unresolved D. The germline V gene encodes CDR1 SGHAT and CDR2 FQNNGV. CDR3 length: 14 amino acids. DNA of the CDR3: TGTGCCGGCAGCACGAGGCAAACCGCAGATACGCAGTATTTT. Translating gives CAGSTRQTADTQYF.

For this clonotype: One end of the junction fails to match germline, which may point to a read error. This chain uses TRBV11-2 with TRBJ2-2; the match to TRBD2 covers 12 bases. Germline V gene lookup returns CDR1 SGHAT and CDR2 FQNNGV. The CDR3 totals 18 residues. CDR3 coding DNA: TGTGCCAACAGCTTAGGTGGTGGACTAGCGGGATACGCCGGGGAGCTGTTTTTT. Its translation: CANSLGGGLAGYAGELFF.